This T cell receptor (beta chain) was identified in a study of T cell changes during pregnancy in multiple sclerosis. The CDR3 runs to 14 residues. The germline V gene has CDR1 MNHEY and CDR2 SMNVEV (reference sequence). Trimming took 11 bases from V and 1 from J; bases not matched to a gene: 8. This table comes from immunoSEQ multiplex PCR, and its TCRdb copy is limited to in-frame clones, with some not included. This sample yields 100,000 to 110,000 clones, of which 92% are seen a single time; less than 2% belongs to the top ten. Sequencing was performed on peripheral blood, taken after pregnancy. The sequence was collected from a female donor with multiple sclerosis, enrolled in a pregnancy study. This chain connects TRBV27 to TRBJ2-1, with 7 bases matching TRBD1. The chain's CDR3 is CASQKGASYNEQFF. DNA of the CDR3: TGTGCCTCGCAAAAGGGGGCTTCCTACAATGAGCAGTTCTTC.